Below, 17 T cell receptor beta chains from the same sample are listed, as sequenced in a study of sequential checkpoint blockade in melanoma. Profiled with immunoSEQ multiplex PCR; TCRdb holds only in-frame clones, not every one. The sample carries some 15,000 clones, just under 95% recorded once. Specified treatment: randomized to nivolumab then ipilimumab (arm A) or the reverse (arm B). The source was CD8+ T cells sorted from blood (inferred from file names), collected from a patient given nivolumab and ipilimumab in sequence. These receptor sequences come from a human donor with melanoma.

The genes are TRBV2 and TRBJ2-7, with D possibly matching TRBD1 (6 bases). V lost 6 bases and J 0 bases, leaving 9 bases between the germline ends. From germline, CDR1 is SNHLY and CDR2 FYNNEI. The CDR3 length is 13 residues. The CDR3 sequence: CASSGQPSYEQYV. In DNA form, the CDR3 reads TGTGCCAGCAGCGGACAGCCCTCCTACGAGCAGTACGTC.

This clone has a single count. This chain joins TRBV10-3 and TRBJ2-7; 8 nucleotides agree with TRBD1. This CDR3 comprises 16 residues. V lost 3 bases, J lost 1 base, and 8 bases stayed unmatched. Germline CDR1 ENHRY, CDR2 SYGVKD. This CDR3 is CAISDRDRSVSYEQYF. In nucleotides, the CDR3 is TGTGCCATCAGTGATAGGGACAGGTCGGTTTCCTACGAGCAGTACTTC.

The chain is built from TRBV30 and TRBJ1-1; D possibly corresponds to TRBD1 (6 bases). The CDR3 extends over 13 amino acids. Germline-derived CDR1 and CDR2 are GTSNPN and SVGIG (reference sequence). Trimming took off 3 bases at V and 4 bases at J, with 12 bases between the two ends. The CDR3 here is CAWSTGRVTEAFF. The DNA for the CDR3 is TGTGCCTGGAGCACAGGGAGGGTCACTGAAGCTTTCTTT.

This chain joins TRBV5-6 and TRBJ1-2; TRBD1 matches 9 bases. The CDR3 has 15 residues. The V and J ends lost 6 bases and 7 bases, in that order; junction bases with no gene match: 13. The V gene's germline CDR1 is SGHDT and CDR2 YYEEEE. Here the CDR3 reads CASNLRPGTGSGYTF. The CDR3 DNA reads as TGTGCCAGCAACTTACGGCCCGGGACAGGGAGTGGCTACACCTTC.

This clone was seen only once. The rearrangement uses TRBV4-3 and TRBJ1-3, with D hard to call. The V gene lost 2 bases and the J gene lost 0 bases, with 14 bases spanning the gap. There are 17 residues in the CDR3. Germline V gene data show CDR1 as LGHNA and CDR2 as YSLEER. The DNA for the CDR3 is TGCGCCAGCAGCCAATTCTCTAGACCGTTCTCTGGAAACACCATATATTTT. Its protein product is CASSQFSRPFSGNTIYF.

V gene TRBV6-5 combines with J gene TRBJ2-7; 7 bases fit TRBD2. Per germline, CDR1 MNHEY and CDR2 SVGAGI. There are 12 residues in the CDR3. Trimming took 5 bases from V and 4 from J; bases not matched to a gene: 2. The CDR3 sequence: CASSGLDYEQYF. CDR3 DNA: TGTGCCAGCAGTGGACTAGATTACGAGCAGTACTTC.

The rearrangement links TRBV7-9 to TRBJ1-3, with 9 bases that match TRBD1. This CDR3 has 17 residues. Germline assignment: CDR1 SEHNR and CDR2 FQNEAQ (reference sequence). The ends lost 2 bases at V and 4 bases at J; junction bases unmatched: 9. The CDR3 spells CASSLPLQGADGNTIYF. In DNA, the CDR3 is TGTGCCAGCAGCTTACCGTTACAGGGGGCAGACGGAAACACCATATATTTT.

The chain recombines TRBV4-1 with TRBJ1-2, with D perhaps matching TRBD1 (6 bases). The V and J ends lost 1 base and 6 bases respectively, with 21 bases between them. Germline assignment: CDR1 MGHRA and CDR2 YSYEKL. This CDR3 is 17 amino acids long. The DNA of the CDR3 is TGCGCCAGCAGCCAAGGGCAGGGGATTGTACTAGGTGATGGCTACACCTTC. Amino acids: CASSQGQGIVLGDGYTF.

V gene TRBV21-1 combines with J gene TRBJ1-5; the D call in the table, TRBD1, was not verified against the DNA. TRBV21-1 is an annotated pseudogene. The CDR3 has 17 amino acids. In DNA form, the CDR3 reads TGTGCCAGCAGCAAAAGGGGGACAGACTGGGCGGATCAGCCCCAGCATTTT. This codes for CASSKRGTDWADQPQHF.

The chain joins TRBV27 to TRBJ1-5; D not certain. CDR1 and CDR2 from the germline V gene are MNHEY and SMNVEV (reference sequence). Trimming removed 0 bases from V and 6 bases from J, with 9 bases in between. The CDR3 loop spans 14 amino acids. In DNA form, the CDR3 reads TGTGCCAGCAGTTTATCGAGTCTCGCTCAGCCCCAGCATTTT. Protein sequence: CASSLSSLAQPQHF.

This chain links TRBV21-1 with TRBJ1-2. TRBV21-1 is assigned pseudogene status. The CDR3 loop spans 15 amino acids. CDR3 protein: CASSKVHRESGGYTF. The CDR3 DNA follows: TGTGCCAGCAGCAAAGTTCATCGGGAGAGCGGAGGCTACACCTTC.

This chain uses TRBV27 with TRBJ2-7; 9 nucleotides agree with TRBD1. The V and J ends lost 5 bases and 3 bases, in that order; junction bases with no gene match: 8. CDR3 size: 15 residues. Germline V gene data show CDR1 as MNHEY and CDR2 as SMNVEV (reference sequence). CDR3 sequence (DNA): TGTGCCAGCAGTCTGACACCGGGACAGGGCTACGAGCAGTACTTC. This sequence encodes CASSLTPGQGYEQYF.

The chain employs TRBV4-3 and TRBJ1-1; 8 nucleotides match TRBD1. Germline loops: CDR1 LGHNA, CDR2 YSLEER. V lost 5 bases to trimming and J lost 5 bases; unmatched junction nucleotides: 13. The CDR3 sequence is 16 residues long. Written as DNA, the CDR3 is TGCGCCAGCAGCGAGAATACAGGGGGAAGAGAAACTGAAGCTTTCTTT. Its translation is CASSENTGGRETEAFF.

This chain joins TRBV25-1 and TRBJ2-7; D is unresolved. There are 11 residues in the CDR3. V gave up 9 bases and J gave up 3 bases, with 9 bases separating them. In germline, CDR1 is MGHDK, CDR2 SYGVNS. The CDR3 loop reads CASTSHYEQYV. The DNA of the CDR3 is TGTGCCAGTACTTCCCACTACGAGCAGTACGTC.

This chain uses TRBV7-8 with TRBJ2-7, with D tentatively TRBD2 (6 bases). Trimming removed 4 bases from V and 7 bases from J, with 17 bases in between. Germline V gene lookup returns CDR1 SGHVS and CDR2 FQNEAQ. This CDR3 region has 14 residues. CDR3 bases: TGTGCCAGCAGCTCCGACGGGGGTCAGGGTGAGCAGTACTTC. It encodes CASSSDGGQGEQYF. The full variable domain, its missing parts supplied by reference TRBV7-8 and TRBJ2-7, is GAGVSQSPRYKVAKRGQDVALRCDPISGHVSLFWYQQALGQGPEFLTYFQNEAQLDKSGLPSDRFFAERPEGSVSTLKIQRTQQEDSAVYLCASSSDGGQGEQYFGPGTRLTVT.

The chain recombines TRBV9 with TRBJ2-6; perhaps TRBD1 as D (6 bases). Germline V gene lookup returns CDR1 SGDLS and CDR2 YYNGEE. The CDR3 spans 21 residues. Trimming cost V 2 bases and J 0 bases, with 24 bases left between them. The CDR3 coding sequence is TGTGCCAGCAGCGTGAGACCCCTTAGACAGGTACAAAACTCTGGGGCCAACGTCCTGACTTTC. Translation: CASSVRPLRQVQNSGANVLTF.

The chain combines TRBV28 with TRBJ2-7; the match to TRBD1 covers 8 bases. The CDR3 consists of 14 residues. Germline V gives CDR1 MDHEN, CDR2 SYDVKM. With 4 bases clipped from V and 7 bases from J, the junction kept 9 bases outside the gene matches. The CDR3 DNA reads TGTGCCAGCAGTTCCCCCCAGGGGGCAGGGGAGCAGTACTTC. Translated, it gives CASSSPQGAGEQYF.